This T cell receptor (beta chain) stems from a study of shared clonotypes between healthy human individuals. Across the study: The donor pool was made up of two women and three men aged 18 to 49.

Study results and limitations: Rarefaction curves obtained for sorted subsets showed sequencing incomplete despite large depth.

The germline CDR1 and CDR2 sequences are LGHNA and YNFKEQ. J gave up 0 bases and V 1 base, and 5 bases lay outside the gene matches. This CDR3 region has 16 residues. A split of CD4+ cells into CD45RA+ naive and CD45RA-negative memory subsets was performed. Clones were sequenced by immunoSEQ multiplex PCR, and TCRdb holds only the in-frame ones, with some missing. This sample yields 2 million to 2.5 million clones, of which over 85% are seen a single time; 0.39% belongs to the top ten. On this clone: Its antigen is not known.

Sequencing was done on a sample of naive CD4+ T cells from PBMCs. Noted subset: CD45RA+ positively selected. The source is a young man in good health. Some clones in this sample may be carry-over from other donors' samples. The chain links TRBV4-2 to TRBJ1-1, with 7 bases lining up with TRBD1. Here the CDR3 reads CASSQAQGRLNTEAFF. CDR3 coding DNA: TGTGCCAGCAGCCAAGCACAGGGGCGGCTGAACACTGAAGCTTTCTTT.